This T cell receptor beta chain was identified during a study of blood T cells in healthy people across ages. The wider study: Template switching picked up about one barcoded beta molecule for each two T cells.

Germline CDR1 and CDR2: MNHEY and SVGAGI. CDR3 size: 12 residues. Between the trimmed V and J ends, which lost 5 bases and 7 bases, there was a span of 12 bases. Healthy individuals of Caucasian origin from Russia, aged roughly 6 to 90, served as donors. This clonotype showed up just a few times. Through a sample-barcoded 5' primer and a J-beta primer mix, a second PCR was run for about 7 to 12 cycles. TCRdb reprocessed the 5' RACE reads via MiXCR and lists one record per CDR3 protein. Of about 780,000 distinct CDR3 sequences in the sample, about 42% were seen once. J is TRBJ2-7 and V is TRBV6-5; no clear D. This TCR derives from an elderly man in good health. The sequenced material came from blood. This chain's CDR3 is CASSTGSGEQYF. In nucleotides, the CDR3 is TGTGCCAGCAGTACTGGGTCGGGTGAGCAGTACTTC.